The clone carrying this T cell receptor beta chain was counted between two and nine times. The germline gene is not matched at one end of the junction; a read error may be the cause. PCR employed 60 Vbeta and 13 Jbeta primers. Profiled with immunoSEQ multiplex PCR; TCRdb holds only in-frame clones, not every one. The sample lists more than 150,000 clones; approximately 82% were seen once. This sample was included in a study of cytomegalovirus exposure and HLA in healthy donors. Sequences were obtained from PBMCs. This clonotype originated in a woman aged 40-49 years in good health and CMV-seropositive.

In nucleotides, the CDR3 is TGTTCCAGCAGCTTAGTGGCAGAGACCCAGTACTTC. As protein: CSSSLVAETQYF. J is TRBJ2-5 and V is TRBV7-9, with D unclear. The CDR3 extends over 12 amino acids. Germline V gene data show CDR1 as SEHNR and CDR2 as FQNEAQ (reference sequence).